This T cell receptor (beta chain) originates from a study of cytomegalovirus exposure and HLA in healthy donors. The wider study: The 120 million or so unique TCR beta sequences, from approximately 170 million T cells, were found by an earlier analysis. The study, taken as a whole, reports: Cytomegalovirus-associated status was assigned to some 160 TCR beta chains. Within an earlier analysis, most TCR beta V segments proved productive either about 87% or about 30% of the time.

A remark on this clone: Its target is unknown.

The germline gives CDR1 SGDLS, CDR2 YYNGEE. The V end lost 4 bases, the J end lost 3 bases, and 12 bases lay between the germline ends. The CDR3 runs to 14 residues. The PCR used 60 Vbeta and 13 Jbeta primers. Only in-frame clones appear in the TCRdb table, and some are missing; sequencing was by immunoSEQ multiplex PCR. Altogether 35,000 to 55,000 clones are present, about 78% being singletons, with the ten largest covering about 3.2%. The origin of this receptor is a woman aged 25 to 39 in good health and CMV-seronegative. The V call is TRBV9, the J call TRBJ2-3; perhaps TRBD2 as D (6 bases). The source material was PBMCs. CDR3 nucleotide sequence: TGTGCCAGCAGCCCCGGGGGTTGGACAGATACGCAGTATTTT. Translating it yields CASSPGGWTDTQYF.